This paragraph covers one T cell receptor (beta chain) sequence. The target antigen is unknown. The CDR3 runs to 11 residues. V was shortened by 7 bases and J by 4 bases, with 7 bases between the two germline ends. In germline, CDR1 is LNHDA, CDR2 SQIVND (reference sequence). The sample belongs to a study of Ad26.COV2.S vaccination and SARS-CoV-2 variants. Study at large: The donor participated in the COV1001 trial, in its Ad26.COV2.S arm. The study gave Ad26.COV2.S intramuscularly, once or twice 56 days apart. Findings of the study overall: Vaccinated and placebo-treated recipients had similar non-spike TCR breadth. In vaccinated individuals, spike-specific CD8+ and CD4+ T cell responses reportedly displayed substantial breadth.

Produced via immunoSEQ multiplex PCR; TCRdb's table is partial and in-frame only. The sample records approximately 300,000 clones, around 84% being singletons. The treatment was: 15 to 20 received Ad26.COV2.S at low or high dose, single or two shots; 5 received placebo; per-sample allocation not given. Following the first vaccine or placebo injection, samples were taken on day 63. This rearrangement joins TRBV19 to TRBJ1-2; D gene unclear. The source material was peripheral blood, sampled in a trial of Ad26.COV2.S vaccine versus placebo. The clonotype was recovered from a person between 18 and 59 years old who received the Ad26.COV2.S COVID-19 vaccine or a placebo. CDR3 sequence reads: CASTQAYGYTF. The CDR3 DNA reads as TGTGCCAGTACCCAAGCCTATGGCTACACCTTC.